This is a list of T cell receptor beta chains from one sample in a study of CD8+ T cells in alopecia areata. The repertoire was sequenced with immunoSEQ multiplex PCR; TCRdb's copy has only in-frame clones and lacks some. The sample records about 76,000 clones, around 66% being singletons. Sequencing was performed on CD8+ T cells sorted from blood, taken at week 24, from a patient treated with tofacitinib. These receptors were taken from a human donor with alopecia areata. CDR3s include the opening cysteine and the closing phenylalanine or tryptophan. Fields, in order: J gene, V gene, clone size, D gene, CDR3 protein, CDR3 DNA. A D gene is named only where the DNA matches it firmly. Clone size is stated in some rows and not others, as once, few, many or a class when expanded.

TRBJ1-1	TRBV6-5	.	.	CAIDQGPEAFF	TGTGCCATCGATCAGGGGCCTGAAGCTTTCTTT
TRBJ2-3	TRBV11-2	.	.	CASSPEGAEGQYF	TGTGCCAGCAGCCCGGAGGGGGCCGAGGGGCAGTATTTT
TRBJ2-5	TRBV9	.	TRBD2	CASSVEAGEETQYF	TGTGCCAGCAGCGTAGAAGCGGGGGAAGAGACCCAGTACTTC
TRBJ1-1	TRBV7-9	few	TRBD1	CASSTTGEMNTEAFF	TGTGCCAGCAGCACTACAGGGGAAATGAACACTGAAGCTTTCTTT
TRBJ2-3	TRBV7-6	.	TRBD2	CASSSGGRAFSDTQYF	TGTGCCAGCAGCTCGGGCGGGAGGGCCTTCTCAGATACGCAGTATTTT
TRBJ1-1	TRBV10-3	.	TRBD1	CAISKRQGEAFF	TGTGCCATCAGTAAGCGACAGGGTGAAGCTTTCTTT
TRBJ2-1	TRBV30	.	TRBD2	CAWSKLAGYNEQFF	TGTGCCTGGAGTAAACTAGCGGGCTACAATGAGCAGTTCTTC
TRBJ2-7	TRBV4-1	.	TRBD1	CASSQEGQFYEQYF	TGCGCCAGCAGCCAAGAGGGACAGTTCTACGAGCAGTACTTC
TRBJ2-3	TRBV25-1	few	.	CASSEHVGSLRTDTQYF	TGTGCCAGCAGTGAACATGTGGGGTCTTTACGCACAGATACGCAGTATTTT
TRBJ2-1	TRBV4-2	many	TRBD2	CASSQDNLGLGGGVWEQFF	TGTGCCAGCAGCCAAGATAATCTCGGCTTGGGCGGGGGGGTGTGGGAGCAGTTCTTC
TRBJ2-7	TRBV7-2	few	TRBD2	CASSPTAGGLGEQYF	TGTGCCAGCAGCCCCACAGCGGGGGGGCTGGGGGAGCAGTACTTC
TRBJ2-5	TRBV29-1	.	.	CSVDAGLRQETQYF	TGCAGCGTTGACGCAGGACTACGCCAAGAGACCCAGTACTTC
TRBJ1-5	TRBV27	.	.	CASGAYNQPQHF	TGTGCCAGCGGCGCTTACAATCAGCCCCAGCATTTT
TRBJ1-6	TRBV23-1	few	.	CASRRVLPSDSYNSPLHF	TGCGCCAGCCGACGAGTCCTACCCTCCGACTCCTATAATTCACCCCTCCACTTT
TRBJ2-1	TRBV4-3	.	TRBD2	CASSTGGGVYNEQFF	TGCGCCAGCAGCACGGGCGGGGGGGTCTACAATGAGCAGTTCTTC
TRBJ2-7	TRBV5-1	few	.	CASSLIVGHEQYF	TGCGCCAGCAGCTTGATAGTAGGGCACGAGCAGTACTTC
TRBJ2-5	TRBV5-1	.	.	CASSAYRVQETQYF	TGCGCCAGCAGCGCCTACAGGGTTCAAGAGACCCAGTACTTC
TRBJ2-7	TRBV13	many	TRBD2	CASSPSSGDSYEQYF	TGTGCCAGCAGCCCTTCCAGCGGGGACTCCTACGAGCAGTACTTC
TRBJ2-1	TRBV29-1	few	TRBD1	CSVVGQGIEQFF	TGCAGCGTTGTAGGACAGGGTATTGAGCAGTTCTTC
TRBJ2-6	TRBV7-6	.	.	CASSLGSGANVLTF	TGTGCCAGCAGCTTAGGATCTGGGGCCAACGTCCTGACTTTC
TRBJ1-5	TRBV29-1	.	.	CSVKGPGGQPQHF	TGCAGCGTCAAGGGGCCAGGCGGTCAGCCCCAGCATTTT
TRBJ2-5	TRBV28	.	.	CASSLRGGGETQYF	TGTGCCAGCAGTTTAAGGGGCGGTGGAGAGACCCAGTACTTC
TRBJ2-6	TRBV7-9	.	.	CASSTTQPLRAGANVLTF	TGTGCCAGCAGCACCACACAGCCCTTAAGAGCTGGGGCCAACGTCCTGACTTTC
TRBJ2-2	TRBV5-1	.	.	CASSFPTNTGELFF	TGCGCCAGCAGCTTTCCAACGAACACCGGGGAGCTGTTTTTT
TRBJ1-1	TRBV2	.	.	CASRTPPGSPNTEAFF	TGTGCCAGCAGGACCCCTCCAGGGTCTCCGAACACTGAAGCTTTCTTT
TRBJ2-5	TRBV7-8	.	.	CASSASKAFQETQYF	TGTGCCAGCAGCGCCAGTAAGGCGTTCCAAGAGACCCAATACTTC
TRBJ2-5	TRBV29-1	once	.	CSVELRTQETQYF	TGCAGCGTTGAGTTACGTACTCAAGAGACCCAGTACTTC
TRBJ2-1	TRBV6-5	.	.	CASRNASSYNEQFF	TGTGCCAGCAGGAACGCCAGCTCCTACAATGAGCAGTTCTTC
TRBJ2-3	TRBV7-9	.	TRBD2	CASSRAGLAESTDTQYF	TGTGCCAGCAGCCGGGCGGGACTAGCGGAGAGCACAGATACGCAGTATTTT
TRBJ2-1	TRBV27	.	.	CASRPTGYSYNEQFF	TGTGCCAGCAGGCCGACCGGGTACTCCTACAATGAGCAGTTCTTC
TRBJ1-2	TRBV4-1	.	.	CASSQDQGTGYGYTF	TGCGCCAGCAGCCAAGACCAGGGAACGGGCTATGGCTACACCTTC
TRBJ2-2	TRBV6-5	.	.	CASSYLAGEGGELFF	TGTGCCAGCAGTTACCTGGCAGGGGAGGGAGGGGAGCTGTTTTTT
TRBJ2-2	TRBV29-1	few	.	CSVAWVLPGELFF	TGCAGCGTTGCTTGGGTTCTTCCCGGGGAGCTGTTTTTT
TRBJ2-1	TRBV5-1	.	.	CASSLGNSYNEQFF	TGCGCCAGCAGCTTGGGCAACTCCTACAATGAGCAGTTCTTC
TRBJ2-3	TRBV10-3	.	TRBD2	CAISGTSGDTDTQYF	TGTGCCATCAGCGGGACTAGCGGGGACACAGATACGCAGTATTTT
TRBJ2-5	TRBV15	.	TRBD1	CATSRTHTRQGQETQYF	TGTGCCACCAGCAGAACCCACACAAGACAGGGACAAGAGACCCAGTACTTC
TRBJ1-1	TRBV30	.	.	CAWSVLGGVTEAFF	TGTGCCTGGAGTGTACTGGGTGGGGTCACTGAAGCTTTCTTT
TRBJ2-3	TRBV11-2	.	TRBD2	CASTTSAPSDTQYF	TGTGCCAGCACCACTAGCGCCCCTTCAGATACGCAGTATTTT
TRBJ1-1	TRBV28	.	.	CASSFNFGNTEAFF	TGTGCCAGCAGTTTTAATTTCGGGAACACTGAAGCTTTCTTT
TRBJ2-3	TRBV13	large	.	CASSHDPRWQYF	TGTGCCAGCAGCCACGACCCGCGCTGGCAGTATTTT
TRBJ2-7	TRBV29-1	.	.	CSVGGPPSYEQYF	TGCAGCGTTGGAGGACCTCCGTCCTACGAGCAGTACTTC
TRBJ2-3	TRBV7-2	.	TRBD2	CASNSPSGVSTDTQYF	TGTGCCAGCAACTCTCCTAGCGGGGTGAGCACAGATACGCAGTATTTT
TRBJ1-1	TRBV4-1	.	.	CASSQAQSGLTEAFF	TGCGCCAGCAGCCAAGCCCAGTCGGGGCTCACTGAAGCTTTCTTT
TRBJ1-4	TRBV5-1	.	.	CASSPGTAANEKLFF	TGCGCCAGCAGCCCCGGGACGGCCGCTAATGAAAAACTGTTTTTT
TRBJ2-7	TRBV29-1	once	TRBD1	CSVVGQGLSYEQYF	TGCAGCGTTGTTGGACAGGGCCTCTCCTACGAGCAGTACTTC
TRBJ1-5	TRBV2	.	TRBD1	CASSPGQGGNQPQHF	TGTGCCAGCAGCCCCGGACAGGGAGGTAATCAGCCCCAGCATTTT
TRBJ2-2	TRBV29-1	.	.	CSVLGLPNTGELFF	TGCAGCGTTCTGGGACTGCCGAACACCGGGGAGCTGTTTTTT
TRBJ2-3	TRBV2	.	.	CASGKGPYLTDTQYF	TGTGCCAGCGGGAAGGGACCATACCTCACAGATACGCAGTATTTT
TRBJ2-7	TRBV29-1	.	.	CSVSSSYVHEQYF	TGCAGCGTTTCTTCTAGTTATGTCCACGAGCAGTACTTC
TRBJ1-5	TRBV7-8	.	TRBD1	CASSSPRDRGQPQHF	TGTGCCAGCAGCTCCCCCCGGGACAGGGGGCAGCCCCAGCATTTT
TRBJ1-1	TRBV4-1	few	TRBD1	CASSFRDRGNTEAFF	TGCGCCAGCAGCTTCCGGGACAGGGGAAACACTGAAGCTTTCTTT